This T cell receptor beta chain was obtained from a study of CDR3 diversity in severe acne. TCRdb fed the PCR reads into MiXCR, producing one record per CDR3 protein. The data show tens of thousands of distinct CDR3 sequences, less than 65% seen once. Specimen: blood. The receptor's source is a male donor with severe acne vulgaris.

The CDR3 loop is CAWSVKAAWGPQHF. In DNA, the CDR3 is TGTGCCTGGAGTGTTAAGGCAGCCTGGGGGCCCCAGCATTTT. The rearrangement uses TRBV30 and TRBJ1-5; D unclear. Germline V gene lookup returns CDR1 GTSNPN and CDR2 SVGIG (reference sequence). The CDR3 loop spans 14 amino acids. The V and J ends lost 0 bases and 9 bases respectively, with 15 bases between them.